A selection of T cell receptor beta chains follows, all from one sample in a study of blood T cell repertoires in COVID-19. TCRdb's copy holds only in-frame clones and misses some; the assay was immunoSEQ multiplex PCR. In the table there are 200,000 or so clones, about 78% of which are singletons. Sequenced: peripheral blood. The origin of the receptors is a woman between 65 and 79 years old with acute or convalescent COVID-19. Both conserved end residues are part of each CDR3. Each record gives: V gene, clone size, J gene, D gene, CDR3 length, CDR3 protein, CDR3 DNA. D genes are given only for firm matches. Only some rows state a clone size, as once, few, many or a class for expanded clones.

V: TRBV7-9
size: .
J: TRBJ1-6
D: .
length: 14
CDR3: CASSLSGSNSPLHF
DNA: TGTGCCAGCAGCTTAAGCGGTTCCAATTCACCCCTCCACTTT

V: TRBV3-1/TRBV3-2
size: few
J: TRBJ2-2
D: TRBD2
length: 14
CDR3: CATRVAGDTGELFF
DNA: TGTGCCACCAGGGTAGCGGGGGACACCGGGGAGCTGTTTTTT

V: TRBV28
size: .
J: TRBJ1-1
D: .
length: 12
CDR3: CASISTETEAFF
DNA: TGTGCCAGCATCTCGACGGAGACTGAAGCTTTCTTT

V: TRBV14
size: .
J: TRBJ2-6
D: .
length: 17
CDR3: CASSQVYSSDGANVLTF
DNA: TGTGCCAGCAGCCAAGTATACTCATCTGATGGGGCCAACGTCCTGACTTTC

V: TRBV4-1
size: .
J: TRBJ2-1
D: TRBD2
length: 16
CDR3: CASSQARLAGGNEQFF
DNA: TGCGCCAGCAGCCAAGCTAGACTAGCGGGGGGCAATGAGCAGTTCTTC

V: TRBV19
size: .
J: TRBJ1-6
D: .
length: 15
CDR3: CASSTGTGNNSPLHF
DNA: TGTGCCAGTAGTACCGGAACAGGGAATAATTCACCCCTCCACTTT

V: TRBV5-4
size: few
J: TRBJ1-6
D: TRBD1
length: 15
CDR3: CASSWGQGVDSPLHF
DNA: TGTGCCAGCAGCTGGGGACAGGGCGTCGATTCACCCCTCCACTTT

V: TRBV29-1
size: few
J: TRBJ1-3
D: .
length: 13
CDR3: CSARHHSGNTIYF
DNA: TGCAGCGCAAGACACCACTCTGGAAACACCATATATTTT

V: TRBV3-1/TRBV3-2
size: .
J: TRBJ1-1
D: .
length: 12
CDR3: CASSQALTEAFF
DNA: TGTGCCAGCAGCCAAGCTTTGACAGAGGCTTTCTTT

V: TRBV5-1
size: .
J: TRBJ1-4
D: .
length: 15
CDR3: CASSSGTPTNEKLFF
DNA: TGCGCCAGCAGTTCCGGGACACCAACTAATGAAAAACTGTTTTTT

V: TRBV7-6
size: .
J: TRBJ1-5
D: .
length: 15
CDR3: CASSLGPGRNQPQHF
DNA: TGTGCCAGCAGCTTGGGGCCAGGACGCAATCAGCCCCAGCATTTT

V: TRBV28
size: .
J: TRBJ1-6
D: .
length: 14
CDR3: CASSPVGDNSPLHF
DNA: TGTGCCAGCAGTCCCGTAGGGGATAATTCACCCCTCCACTTT

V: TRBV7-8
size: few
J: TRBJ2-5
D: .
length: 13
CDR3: CASSLTSGETQYF
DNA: TGTGCCAGCAGCCTAACCTCGGGGGAGACCCAGTACTTC

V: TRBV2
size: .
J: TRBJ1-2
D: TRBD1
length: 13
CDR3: CASRGTGGARYTF
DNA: TGTGCCAGCAGGGGGACAGGGGGAGCCCGCTACACCTTC

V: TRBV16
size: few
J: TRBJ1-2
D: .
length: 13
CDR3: CASSQSTSGSYTF
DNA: TGTGCCAGCAGCCAATCAACTTCCGGGAGCTACACCTTC

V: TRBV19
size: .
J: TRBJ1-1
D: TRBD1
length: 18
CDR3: CASSTGGQGYFMNTEAFF
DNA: TGTGCCAGTAGTACGGGGGGACAGGGTTACTTCATGAACACTGAAGCTTTCTTT

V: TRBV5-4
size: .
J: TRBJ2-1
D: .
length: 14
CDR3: CASSAPGLYNEQFF
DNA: TGTGCCAGCAGCGCCCCGGGACTTTACAATGAGCAGTTCTTC

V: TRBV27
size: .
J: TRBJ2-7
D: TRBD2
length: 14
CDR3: CASSLKREGYEQYF
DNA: TGTGCCAGCAGTTTAAAGCGGGAGGGCTACGAGCAGTACTTC

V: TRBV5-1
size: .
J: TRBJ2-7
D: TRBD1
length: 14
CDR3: CASSTGQGFHEQYF
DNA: TGCGCCAGCAGCACGGGACAGGGCTTCCACGAGCAGTACTTC

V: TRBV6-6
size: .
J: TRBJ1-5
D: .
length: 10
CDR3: CASSSRTQHF
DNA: TGTGCCAGCAGCTCCAGGACCCAGCATTTT

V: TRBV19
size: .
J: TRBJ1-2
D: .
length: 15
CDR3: CASSIGDNTNYGYTF
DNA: TGTGCCAGTAGTATAGGAGACAACACTAACTATGGCTACACCTTC

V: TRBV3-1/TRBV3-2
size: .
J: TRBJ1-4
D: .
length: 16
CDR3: CASSHTTGAGIWKLFF
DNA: TGTGCCAGCAGCCACACTACAGGAGCGGGGATTTGGAAACTGTTTTTT

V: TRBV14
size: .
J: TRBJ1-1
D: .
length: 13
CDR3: CASSQDIRTEAFF
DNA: TGTGCCAGCAGCCAAGATATCCGGACTGAAGCTTTCTTT

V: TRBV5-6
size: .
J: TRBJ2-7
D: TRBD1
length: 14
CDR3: CASSPAGGYGEQYF
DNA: TGTGCCAGCAGCCCTGCAGGGGGCTATGGCGAGCAGTACTTC

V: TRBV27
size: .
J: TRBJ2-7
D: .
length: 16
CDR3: CASRNTFGVPYDEQYF
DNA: TGTGCCAGCAGAAATACGTTCGGAGTTCCGTACGACGAGCAGTACTTC

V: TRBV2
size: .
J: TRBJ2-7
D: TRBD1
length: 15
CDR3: CASSLLWDSGHEQYF
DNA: TGTGCCAGCAGCCTACTATGGGACAGTGGCCACGAGCAGTACTTC

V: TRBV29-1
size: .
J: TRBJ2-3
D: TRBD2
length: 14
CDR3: CSVNLAGPTDTQYF
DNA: TGCAGCGTGAACTTAGCGGGCCCCACAGATACGCAGTATTTT

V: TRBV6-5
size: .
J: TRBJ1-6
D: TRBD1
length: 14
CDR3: CASNDDRGLSPLHF
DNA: TGTGCCAGCAACGATGACAGGGGGCTTTCACCCCTCCACTTT

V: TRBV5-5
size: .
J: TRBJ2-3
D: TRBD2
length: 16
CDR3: CASSPRLAGETDTQYF
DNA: TGTGCCAGCAGTCCACGACTAGCGGGAGAAACAGATACGCAGTATTTT

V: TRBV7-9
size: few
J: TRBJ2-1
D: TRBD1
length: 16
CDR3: CASSPSTGGLGNEQFF
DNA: TGTGCCAGCAGCCCTTCGACAGGGGGCTTAGGTAATGAGCAGTTCTTC

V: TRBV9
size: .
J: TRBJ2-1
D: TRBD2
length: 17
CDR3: CASSVRAGAWSYNEQFF
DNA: TGTGCCAGCAGCGTAAGGGCGGGAGCTTGGTCCTACAATGAGCAGTTCTTC

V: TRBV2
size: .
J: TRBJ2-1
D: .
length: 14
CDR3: CASSGSLLYNEQFF
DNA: TGTGCCAGCAGTGGTAGCCTCCTCTACAATGAGCAGTTCTTC

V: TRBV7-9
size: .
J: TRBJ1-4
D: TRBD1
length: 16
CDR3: CASSSRTGTGNEKLFF
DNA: TGTGCCAGCAGCTCCCGAACCGGGACAGGGAATGAAAAACTGTTTTTT

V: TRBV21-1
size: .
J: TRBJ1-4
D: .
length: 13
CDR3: CASAGLRNEKLFF
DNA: TGTGCCAGCGCAGGGCTAAGGAATGAAAAACTGTTTTTT

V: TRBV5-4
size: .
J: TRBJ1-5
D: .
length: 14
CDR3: CASSIQGSNQPQHF
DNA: TGTGCCAGCAGCATACAGGGAAGCAATCAGCCCCAGCATTTT

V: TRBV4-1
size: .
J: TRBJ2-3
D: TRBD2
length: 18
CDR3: CASSQDRSAGVSSDTQYF
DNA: TGCGCCAGCAGCCAAGATCGTTCAGCGGGAGTTTCCTCAGATACGCAGTATTTT

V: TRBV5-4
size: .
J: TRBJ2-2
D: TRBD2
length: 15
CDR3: CASSLILAGAGELFF
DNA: TGTGCCAGCAGCTTGATCCTAGCGGGAGCTGGGGAGCTGTTTTTT

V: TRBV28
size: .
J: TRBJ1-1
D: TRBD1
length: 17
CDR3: CASSSPSQTGGNTEAFF
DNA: TGTGCCAGCAGTTCGCCCAGCCAGACAGGGGGGAACACTGAAGCTTTCTTT

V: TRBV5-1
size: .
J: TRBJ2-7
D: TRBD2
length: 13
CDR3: CASSSLAAYEQYF
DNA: TGCGCCAGCAGCTCCCTAGCGGCTTACGAGCAGTACTTC

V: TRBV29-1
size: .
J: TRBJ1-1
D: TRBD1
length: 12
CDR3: CSATTGRTEAFF
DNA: TGCAGCGCCACGACAGGGAGAACTGAAGCTTTCTTT

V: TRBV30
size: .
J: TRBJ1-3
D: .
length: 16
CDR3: CAWSVLGGLTGNTIYF
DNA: TGTGCCTGGAGTGTACTTGGAGGGCTGACTGGAAACACCATATATTTT

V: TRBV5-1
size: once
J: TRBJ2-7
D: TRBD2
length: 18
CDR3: CASSPQGRRTSGINEQYF
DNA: TGCGCCAGCAGCCCCCAGGGGCGGAGGACTAGCGGGATCAACGAGCAGTACTTC

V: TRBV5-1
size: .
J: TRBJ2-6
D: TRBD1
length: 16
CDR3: CASRPDRGSWANVLTF
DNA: TGCGCCAGCAGACCGGACAGGGGATCCTGGGCCAACGTCCTGACTTTC

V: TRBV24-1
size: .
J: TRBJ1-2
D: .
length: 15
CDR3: CATSDSGTPGGGYTF
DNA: TGTGCCACCAGTGATTCCGGGACTCCCGGAGGCGGCTACACCTTC

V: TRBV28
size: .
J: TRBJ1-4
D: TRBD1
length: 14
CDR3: CASKGQGTNEKLFF
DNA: TGTGCCAGCAAGGGACAGGGAACTAATGAAAAACTGTTTTTT

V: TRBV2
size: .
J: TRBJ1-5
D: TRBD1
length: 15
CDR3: CASTLRTGGNQPQHF
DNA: TGTGCCAGCACCCTCAGGACAGGGGGCAATCAGCCCCAGCATTTT

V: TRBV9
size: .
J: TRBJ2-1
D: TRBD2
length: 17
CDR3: CASSPTSGSTSYNEQFF
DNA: TGTGCCAGCAGCCCAACTAGCGGGAGTACATCCTACAATGAGCAGTTCTTC

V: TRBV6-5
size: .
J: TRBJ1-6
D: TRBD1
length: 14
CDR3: CASRWDRDNSPLHF
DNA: TGTGCCAGCAGATGGGACAGGGATAATTCACCCCTCCACTTT

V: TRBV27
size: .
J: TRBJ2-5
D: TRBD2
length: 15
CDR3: CASSYSGRALETQYF
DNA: TGTGCCAGCAGTTATAGCGGGAGGGCCTTGGAGACCCAGTACTTC

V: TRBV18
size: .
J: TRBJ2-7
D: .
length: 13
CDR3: CASSPGAGNEQYF
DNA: TGTGCCAGCTCACCAGGGGCGGGGAACGAGCAGTACTTC

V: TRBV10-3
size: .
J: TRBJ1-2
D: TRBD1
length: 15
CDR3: CAITSGQGLNYGYTF
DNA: TGTGCCATCACCTCGGGACAGGGCCTTAACTATGGCTACACCTTC